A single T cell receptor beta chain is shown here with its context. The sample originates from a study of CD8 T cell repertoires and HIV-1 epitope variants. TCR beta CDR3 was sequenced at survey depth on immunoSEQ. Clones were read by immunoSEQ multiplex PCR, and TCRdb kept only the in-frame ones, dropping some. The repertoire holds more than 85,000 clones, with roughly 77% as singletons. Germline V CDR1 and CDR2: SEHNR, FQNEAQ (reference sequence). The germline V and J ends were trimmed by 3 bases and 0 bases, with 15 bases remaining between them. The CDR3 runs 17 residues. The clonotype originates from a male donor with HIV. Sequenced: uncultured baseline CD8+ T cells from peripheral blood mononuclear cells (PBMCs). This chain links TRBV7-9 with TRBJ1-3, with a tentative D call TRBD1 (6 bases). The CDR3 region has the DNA TGTGCCAGCAGCTTTCTCCGGGACACCCGCTCTGGAAACACCATATATTTT. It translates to CASSFLRDTRSGNTIYF.